This TCR beta chain emerged from a study of T cells in Graves' hyperthyroidism and ophthalmopathy. At the level of the study: Any treatment followed the collection of peripheral blood at initial diagnosis.

Points from the study as a whole: Model output signaled ophthalmopathy a median around 6.9 months ahead of onset.

This clonotype ranks as medium-sized (0.01 to 0.1%). No antigen is known for it. What was amplified from RNA transcripts were TCR beta CDR3 regions. Using the HTBI primer set, a first-round RT-PCR was run on the TCR CDR3. Using its own MiXCR run on the multiplex PCR reads, TCRdb lists one record per CDR3 protein. The repertoire holds roughly 720,000 distinct CDR3 sequences, with 15% to 20% as singletons. The germline V gene encodes CDR1 MDHEN and CDR2 SYDVKM. V dropped 7 bases and J dropped 3; count of bases not matched to a gene: 7. The CDR3 is made up of 14 amino acids. Stable disease denoted Graves' hyperthyroidism without ophthalmopathy progression within 18 months.

Material: blood. This receptor was obtained from a man aged 50 to 60 with Graves' hyperthyroidism. The chain is built from TRBV28 and TRBJ1-1, with TRBD1 matching 8 bases. The CDR3 coding sequence is TGTGCCAGCATCACCGGACAGGGTCACACTGAAGCTTTCTTT. Translation gives CASITGQGHTEAFF.